The source of this TCR beta chain is a study of type 1 and type 2 diabetes patients listed by TCRdb under 2016. The study in broad terms: Nine type 1 diabetes patients, a few type 2 diabetes patients and about 6 nondiabetic controls, all recruited in China, made up the cohort. Across the study, CD4+ and CD8+ T cells were positively selected from PBMCs using CD4 or CD8 MicroBeads on MACS columns. TCRbeta repertoires were profiled by high-throughput sequencing in the study to compare type 1 diabetes, type 2 diabetes and nondiabetic individuals. Paired-end sequencing of TCRbeta libraries was performed on Illumina HiSeq 2000 or MiSeq instruments. V gene usage was similar between 20-cycle and roughly 25-cycle amplification, suggesting similar primer efficiencies and random PCR bias. Type 2 diabetes patients served as a disease comparison group for the type 1 diabetes patients. A total of 18,976,912 paired-end reads was generated across the whole study.

As regards this clonotype: Its antigen is still unknown. Base quality data are lacking; no much larger clone is found one base away.

General study outcomes and caveats: Few highly-expanded CD4+ clones, median one, were found in type 2 diabetes patients, accounting for a median roughly 4% of reads. Because only a limited number of T2D and control samples were sequenced, some T1D-only HECs might also appear in more T2D or control samples. Type 2 diabetes and control samples had highly correlated V and J gene usage patterns, with the correlation between samples averaging roughly 0.97. Age and gender were not matched between study groups, possibly biasing interpretation. High diversity was shown by type 2 diabetes repertoires, and the diversity was significantly greater than that of type 1 diabetes repertoires in both CD4+ and CD8+ T cells.

Sequencing used an Illumina MiSeq. For TCRbeta CDR3 amplification, the template was genomic DNA taken from the sorted T cell subsets. Multiplex PCR with 30 forward and 13 reverse primers amplified the TCRbeta CDR3 region. PCR products were purified with AMPure XP beads, after which indices and adaptors were added in a second 25-cycle PCR. Libraries were gel-purified using the QIAquick Gel Extraction Kit before sequencing. The paper's processing steps were these. FLASH was used to merge paired-end reads, and IgBLAST was used to align the merged reads to IMGT V, D and J germline references. Reads with below 70% alignment identity to germline references were discarded, leaving around 12,000,000 reads study-wide. Following IMGT definitions, CDR3 boundaries, reading frame and productivity were assigned. A highly-expanded clone was defined as any clone making up 1% or more of reads, and normalized Shannon entropy served as the measure of diversity. Group differences in Shannon entropy were tested with unpaired two-tailed t-tests. The raw public data were reprocessed by TCRdb itself: fastp quality trimming at Q25, MiXCR clonotype calling, in-frame beta chains only. Rows with a matching CDR3 protein are joined into one entry that keeps the most common DNA and genes. These V and J calls rely on TCRdb rather than the paper's analysis. The sample table holds 250,000 or so distinct CDR3 sequences, of which roughly 50% were seen once. Together, the top ten hold roughly 13% of the sample.

Including the terminal cysteine and phenylalanine, the CDR3 comprises 14 residues. The retained sequence is limited to the CDR3, 42 bases, with the frame set at the first base. After removal of 4 bases from V and 4 bases from J, the junction retains 4 bases not matched to a gene. CDR1 and CDR2 were assigned from the germline V gene as MDHEN and SYDVKM. Every diabetic patient fulfilled standard classification criteria for type 1 or type 2 diabetes, and glucose and C-peptide were measured using WHO-recommended methods. Exclusion applied to any donor with other autoimmune diseases or infections within the previous four weeks. Approximately 10 milliliters of peripheral blood were drawn from each participant. LymphoPrep density separation was used to isolate PBMCs.

The receptor's source is a man younger than 35 with type 2 diabetes. The sequence is built from TRBV28 and TRBJ2-7, with 10 bases matching TRBD1. The material sequenced was peripheral blood mononuclear cells (PBMCs). The nucleotide sequence is given as TGTGCCAGCAGTTCGGGACAGGGGTTTTACGAGCAGTACTTC. It codes for CASSSGQGFYEQYF.